This entry lists 29 T cell receptor beta chains sequenced from one sample in a study of shared clonotypes between healthy human individuals. Repertoires were generated with immunoSEQ multiplex PCR, while TCRdb's copy carries only in-frame clones and drops some. Of fewer than 650,000 clones listed, around 78% were seen once; the top ten hold around 12%. The sequenced material came from PBMCs. These receptors all come from a woman in her thirties or forties in good health. Some clones in this sample may be carry-over from other donors' samples.

This clone has just a few counts. J is TRBJ1-1 and V is TRBV29-1; no reliable D call. The CDR3 loop spans 12 amino acids. The V end was cut by 8 bases, the J end by 2 bases, with 12 bases between. Per germline, CDR1 SQVTM and CDR2 ANQGSEA. Here the CDR3 DNA reads TGCAGCACCGATTCGACCAACACTGAAGCTTTCTTT. Translating it yields CSTDSTNTEAFF.

The CDR3 loop reads CASRRADTEAFF. DNA of the CDR3: TGCGCCAGCAGGAGGGCGGACACTGAAGCTTTCTTT. The V and J genes are TRBV5-1 and TRBJ1-1; no reliable D call. The V gene's germline CDR1 is SGHRS and CDR2 YFSETQ. Trimming took off 5 bases at V and 3 bases at J, with 8 bases between the two ends. The CDR3 covers 12 residues.

The rearrangement uses TRBV6-5 and TRBJ2-7, with D possibly called TRBD1 or TRBD2 (5 bases each). Per germline, CDR1 MNHEY and CDR2 SVGAGI. The CDR3 has 14 amino acids. Trimming took 6 bases from V and 6 from J, leaving 18 bases between them. The CDR3 DNA reads as TGTGCCAGCAGGAAGGGGCAGGCTCGGGGCGAGCAGTACTTC. Amino acids: CASRKGQARGEQYF.

The V gene is TRBV4-1, the J gene TRBJ1-4; possibly TRBD1 for D (5 bases). Germline V gene sequence: CDR1 MGHRA, CDR2 YSYEKL. This CDR3 is built from 16 residues. V dropped 2 bases and J dropped 3 bases, with 13 bases sitting between them. The chain's CDR3 is CASSQIRRGSNEKLFF. Here the CDR3 DNA reads TGCGCCAGCAGCCAAATCCGGCGGGGGTCTAATGAAAAACTGTTTTTT.

The genes are TRBV2 and TRBJ2-5, with 11 positions matching TRBD2. The assigned J gene may be wrong: the sequence end matches TRBJ2-7 better. The CDR3 sequence is 16 residues long. CDR1 is SNHLY, CDR2 FYNNEI, per germline. The CDR3 sequence is CASSDPSGRSPYEQYF. CDR3 DNA sequence: TGTGCCAGCAGTGACCCTAGCGGGAGGTCTCCCTACGAGCAGTACTTC.

The chain couples TRBV5-1 to TRBJ2-7, with 8 nucleotides matching TRBD1. V shed 4 bases, J shed 4 bases, and the junction held 7 bases outside the gene matches. Germline CDR1 reads SGHRS; CDR2 reads YFSETQ. This CDR3 has 14 amino acids. CDR3 in amino acids: CASSPRTGNYEQYF. The CDR3 nucleotides read TGCGCCAGCAGCCCGAGGACAGGGAATTACGAGCAGTACTTC.

This sequence joins TRBV19 and TRBJ1-5; D ambiguous. The CDR3 extends over 14 amino acids. The V gene's germline CDR1 is LNHDA and CDR2 SQIVND (reference sequence). The germline V and J ends were trimmed by 4 bases and 6 bases, with 13 bases remaining between them. CDR3 DNA: TGTGCCAGTAGTAATTGGGGTAATAGTCAGCCCCAGCATTTT. The encoded protein is CASSNWGNSQPQHF.

The V and J genes are TRBV9 and TRBJ2-1, with 8 bases that match TRBD1. Per germline, CDR1 SGDLS and CDR2 YYNGEE. The junction had 4 bases not matched to a gene; V was cut back by 0 bases and J by 5 bases. CDR3 length equals 15 residues. CDR3 nucleotide sequence: TGTGCCAGCAGCGTAGTAGGACAGGGTAACAATGAGCAGTTCTTC. As protein: CASSVVGQGNNEQFF.

In this sample, this clone turned up a few times. V is TRBV2 and J is TRBJ2-6; either TRBD1 or TRBD2 may fit D (5 bases each). The CDR3 runs 15 residues. V lost 5 bases and J 0 bases, leaving 8 bases between the germline ends. Germline-derived CDR1 and CDR2 are SNHLY and FYNNEI. CDR3 residues: CASSLGVSGANVLTF. The CDR3 nucleotides read TGTGCCAGCAGTTTGGGGGTCTCTGGGGCCAACGTCCTGACTTTC.

The chain recombines TRBV21-1 with TRBJ2-1; the table calls TRBD2, which could not be checked here. TRBV21-1 is classified as a pseudogene. The CDR3 has 14 residues. Here the CDR3 DNA reads TGTGCCAGCAGCCCCGGGACTAAAGACAATGAGCAGTTCTTC. This gives the protein CASSPGTKDNEQFF.

This clone was counted between two and nine times. The chain carries TRBV4-1 and TRBJ1-2; 11 bases align to TRBD1. The CDR3 sequence is 14 residues long. Unmatched junction bases numbered 6, after V lost 5 bases and J lost 7 bases. CDR1 MGHRA and CDR2 YSYEKL come from the germline V gene. CDR3 amino acids: CASSFRDRGFGYTF. The CDR3 region has the DNA TGCGCCAGCAGCTTCCGGGACAGGGGGTTTGGCTACACCTTC.

The chain employs TRBV5-1 and TRBJ2-5, with a possible D match to TRBD2 (6 bases). The germline gives CDR1 SGHRS, CDR2 YFSETQ. The V end was cut by 5 bases, the J end by 5 bases, with 13 bases between. This CDR3 region has 13 residues. The CDR3 is CASSYSGGETQYF. The CDR3 nucleotides read TGCGCCAGCAGTTATAGCGGTGGGGAGACCCAGTACTTC.

This chain joins TRBV28 and TRBJ2-7, with 7 bases matching TRBD1. In germline, CDR1 is MDHEN, CDR2 SYDVKM. This CDR3 spans 13 amino acids. V shed 2 bases and J 6 bases; nucleotides not matched to a gene: 4. CDR3 residues: CASSLLRGTEQYF. The CDR3 DNA follows: TGTGCCAGCAGTTTACTCAGGGGGACCGAGCAGTACTTC.

This sequence joins TRBV29-1 and TRBJ2-3; D gene unclear. Germline assignment: CDR1 SQVTM and CDR2 ANQGSEA. The CDR3 length is 14 residues. Trimming took off 0 bases at V and 0 bases at J, with 7 bases between the two ends. The DNA for the CDR3 is TGCAGCGTTGAAGATCTTGGAAGCACAGATACGCAGTATTTT. Translating it yields CSVEDLGSTDTQYF.

With regard to this clone: A read error is likely here: a far larger clone is one base away. Different DNA sequences within this sample yield the same CDR3. The chain joins TRBV28 to TRBJ1-5, with 11 bases aligning to TRBD1. CDR1 and CDR2 from the germline V gene are MDHEN and SYDVKM. The CDR3 is 15 amino acids. This chain's CDR3 is CASSSRTGGIQPQHF. In DNA form, the CDR3 reads TGTGCAAGCAGTTCTCGGACAGGGGGCATTCAGCCCCAGCATTTT.

In this sample, this clone turned up a few times. This chain connects TRBV18 to TRBJ1-2; D gene unclear. The V end was cut by 5 bases, the J end by 6 bases, with 13 bases between. The CDR3 runs 13 residues. Per germline, CDR1 KGHSH and CDR2 LQKENI. For the CDR3, the DNA is TGTGCCAGCTCAAGGACGGCTTGGGATGGCTACACCTTC. Translating gives CASSRTAWDGYTF.

V gene TRBV29-1 combines with J gene TRBJ2-1; TRBD2 matches 11 bases. CDR1 is SQVTM and CDR2 is ANQGSEA in the germline V gene. J was trimmed by 9 bases and V by 6 bases; bases with no gene match: 7. The CDR3 totals 13 residues. The CDR3 DNA reads TGCAGCGTCCCGGGACTAGCGGAAGTTGAGCAGTTCTTC. This gives the protein CSVPGLAEVEQFF.

The J gene is TRBJ1-1, the V gene TRBV29-1, with D unresolved. Between the trimmed V and J ends, which lost 0 bases and 1 base, there was a span of 3 bases. The CDR3 runs to 12 residues. Germline values: CDR1 SQVTM, CDR2 ANQGSEA. The CDR3 reads CSVEEGNTEAFF. The CDR3 nucleotides are TGCAGCGTTGAAGAGGGGAACACTGAAGCTTTCTTT.

The CDR3 nucleotides read TGTGCCAGCAGCGTAGGACAAGGAAACACCATATATTTT. Translation: CASSVGQGNTIYF. The chain couples TRBV9 to TRBJ1-3; D gene uncertain. Trimming pared 0 bases from V and 4 bases from J, leaving 5 bases between. The CDR3 contains 13 residues. The V gene's germline CDR1 is SGDLS and CDR2 YYNGEE. The full variable domain, its missing parts supplied by reference TRBV9 and TRBJ1-3, is DSGVTQTPKHLITATGQRVTLRCSPRSGDLSVYWYQQSLDQGLQFLIQYYNGEERAKGNILERFSAQQFPDLHSELNLSSLELGDSALYFCASSVGQGNTIYFGEGSWLTVV.

This clone was observed many times. The rearrangement joins TRBV6-6 to TRBJ1-1, with a weak D call TRBD1 (6 bases). V was clipped by 5 bases and J by 7 bases, with 17 bases between them. Germline V gene sequence: CDR1 MNHNY, CDR2 SVGAGI (reference sequence). This CDR3 is built from 14 residues. CDR3 protein: CASSGLGGGGEAFF. CDR3 nucleotide sequence: TGTGCCAGCAGTGGACTGGGGGGGGGCGGTGAAGCTTTCTTT.

The chain is built from TRBV29-1 and TRBJ1-3; the D is unclear. Trimming pared 5 bases from V and 1 base from J, leaving 6 bases between. The CDR3 loop spans 12 amino acids. The V gene's germline CDR1 is SQVTM and CDR2 ANQGSEA. CDR3 protein: CSVSESGNTIYF. Written as DNA, the CDR3 is TGCAGCGTTTCTGAGTCTGGAAACACCATATATTTT.

This clone appeared a few times. The chain joins TRBV27 to TRBJ2-3; maybe TRBD1 (5 bases). The CDR3 is 13 amino acids. V was clipped by 6 bases and J by 6 bases, with 13 bases between them. The germline CDR1 and CDR2 sequences are MNHEY and SMNVEV (reference sequence). The CDR3 loop reads CASRPTGLDTQYF. In nucleotides, the CDR3 is TGTGCCAGCAGACCCACAGGTCTGGATACGCAGTATTTT.

The chain is built from TRBV7-9 and TRBJ2-3, with 10 nucleotides matching TRBD2. Germline V gives CDR1 SEHNR, CDR2 FQNEAQ (reference sequence). The CDR3 is made up of 16 amino acids. With 6 bases clipped from V and 0 bases from J, the junction kept 6 bases outside the gene matches. The CDR3 region is CASSRSGRLSTDTQYF. For the CDR3, the DNA is TGTGCCAGCAGTCGTAGCGGGAGGCTTAGCACAGATACGCAGTATTTT. Drawing the rest from reference TRBV7-9 and TRBJ2-3, the complete variable domain is DTGVSQNPRHKITKRGQNVTFRCDPISEHNRLYWYRQTLGQGPEFLTYFQNEAQLEKSRLLSDRFSAERPKGSFSTLEIQRTEQGDSAMYLCASSRSGRLSTDTQYFGPGTRLTVL.

The chain links TRBV10-3 to TRBJ2-2, with 10 bases matching TRBD2. Losses at the gene ends were 2 bases for V and 6 bases for J; bases not matched to a gene: 6. The CDR3 totals 16 residues. CDR1 and CDR2 from the germline V gene are ENHRY and SYGVKD. CDR3 sequence (DNA): TGTGCCATCAGTGAGGGGGGGCTAGCGGGAGCCGGGGAGCTGTTTTTT. It encodes CAISEGGLAGAGELFF.

The chain employs TRBV6-6 and TRBJ1-4; TRBD1 agrees at 9 bases. Per the germline V gene, CDR1 is MNHNY and CDR2 is SVGAGI (reference sequence). V trimming: 2 bases; J trimming: 5 bases; junction bases outside the gene matches: 6. The CDR3 has 16 amino acids. For the CDR3, the DNA is TGTGCCAGCAGTTACGGCGATACAGGGGGCAATGAAAAACTGTTTTTT. As protein: CASSYGDTGGNEKLFF.

This chain uses TRBV4-3 with TRBJ2-1; 8 bases are shared with TRBD1. Looked up from germline, CDR1 is LGHNA and CDR2 is YSLEER. The CDR3 is 15 amino acids. V lost 1 base, J lost 6 bases, and 5 bases stayed unmatched. The CDR3 sequence: CASSQVDRDVNEQFF. The CDR3, as DNA: TGCGCCAGCAGCCAAGTGGACAGGGACGTCAATGAGCAGTTCTTC.

This sequence joins TRBV28 and TRBJ1-5; D not resolved. V was pared by 6 bases and J by 0 bases, with 15 bases between. The CDR3 spans 16 residues. Germline CDR1 and CDR2: MDHEN and SYDVKM. CDR3 nucleotides: TGTGCCAGCAGCCGAGCGCCATTATATAGCAATCAGCCCCAGCATTTT. It encodes CASSRAPLYSNQPQHF.

The chain couples TRBV27 to TRBJ1-4; D is undetermined. The CDR3 has 15 residues. Looked up from germline, CDR1 is MNHEY and CDR2 is SMNVEV (reference sequence). Deletions cut 0 bases from V and 8 bases from J, with 13 bases between. Here the CDR3 reads CASSLSRGRTEKLFF. The DNA for the CDR3 is TGTGCCAGCAGTTTATCAAGAGGCCGTACGGAAAAACTGTTTTTT.

The CDR3 DNA reads TGCGCCAGCGGCCAGGGGACTAGCGGGTTCGAGACCCAGTACTTC. Translated, it gives CASGQGTSGFETQYF. The chain has TRBV5-1 and TRBJ2-5; 12 nucleotides align to TRBD2. Trimming removed 7 bases from V and 5 bases from J; junction bases left unmatched: 9. The V gene's germline CDR1 is SGHRS and CDR2 YFSETQ. The CDR3 consists of 15 residues.